A selection of T cell receptor beta chains follows, all from one sample in a study of human versus mouse CDR3 diversity and MHC coevolution. Clones were read by immunoSEQ multiplex PCR, and TCRdb kept only the in-frame ones, dropping some. Among some 60,000 clones, 94% were seen once, and the ten largest hold approximately 17%. Sequencing used naive CD4+ T cells from blood. These receptors were obtained from a person between 60 and 70 years old in good health. Each CDR3 is given with its conserved first and last residue. A D gene is named only where the DNA matches it firmly. The listing skips clone size in some rows; elsewhere it reads once, few, many or a size class.

.	TRBV5-1	.	TRBJ2-1	TGCGCCAGCAGCTTGGACACAGGAGCCAATGAGCAGTTCTTC	CASSLDTGANEQFF
.	TRBV11-2	TRBD1	TRBJ1-2	TGTGCCAGCAGCCGGATTGACAGGGGGATTAATGGCTACACCTTC	CASSRIDRGINGYTF
.	TRBV6-1	.	TRBJ1-2	TGTGCCAGCAGTGAAGGCCTAGCGGGCGCAGTCTATGGCTACACCTTC	CASSEGLAGAVYGYTF
.	TRBV7-3	TRBD2	TRBJ2-1	TGTGCCAGCAGCTTAGTAGGAGCGGGAGCGGGCTACAATGAGCAGTTCTTC	CASSLVGAGAGYNEQFF
.	TRBV19	.	TRBJ1-4	TGTGCCAGTAGTATCCCCACAGGCCGGGAAAAACTGTTTTTT	CASSIPTGREKLFF
.	TRBV2	.	TRBJ2-5	TGTGCCAGCAGTGGTGCAGGGATAAAAGAGACCCAGTACTTC	CASSGAGIKETQYF
.	TRBV19	.	TRBJ1-1	TGTGCCAGTAGTATTGTTGTCGGGACATATGAAGCTTTCTTT	CASSIVVGTYEAFF
.	TRBV9	.	TRBJ1-6	TGTGCCAGCAGCCCTCAGACAGTCAATTCACCCCTCCACTTT	CASSPQTVNSPLHF
.	TRBV7-8	.	TRBJ2-2	TGTGCCAGCAGCTTAGGCCTAGCAGAGAACACCGGGGAGCTGTTTTTT	CASSLGLAENTGELFF
.	TRBV5-1	TRBD1	TRBJ2-3	TGCGCCAGCAGCTTGGTCATAGGGACAGGGGGAGGAGATACGCAGTATTTT	CASSLVIGTGGGDTQYF
.	TRBV19	.	TRBJ2-2	TGTGCCAGTACCTCAAGCCCAGGGGCGAACACCGGGGAGCTGTTTTTT	CASTSSPGANTGELFF
once	TRBV11-1	.	TRBJ2-7	TGTGCCAGCAGCTTAGGTAGTCATCCCAACGAGCAGTACTTC	CASSLGSHPNEQYF
.	TRBV6-1	.	TRBJ2-7	TGTGCCCTTTTGGGGTGGGAGAGCAGATCCTACGAGCAGTACTTC	CALLGWESRSYEQYF
.	TRBV19	.	TRBJ1-2	TGTGCCAGTAGTATGACGGGAGCTAACTATGGCTACACCTTC	CASSMTGANYGYTF
.	TRBV5-1	.	TRBJ2-2	TGCGCCAGCAGCTTGGAATCTACCGGGGAGCTGTTTTTT	CASSLESTGELFF
.	TRBV5-1	.	TRBJ2-1	TGCGCCAGCAGCTCACTCCGGGGAAAATACAATGAGCAGTTCTTC	CASSSLRGKYNEQFF
.	TRBV7-9	.	TRBJ1-1	TGTGCCGGCAGCTTAGGGGGGCTACCCAACACTGAAGCTTTCTTT	CAGSLGGLPNTEAFF
.	TRBV10-2	TRBD1	TRBJ1-6	TGCGCCAGCAGTGACCGGGACAGCTATAATTCACCCCTCCACTTT	CASSDRDSYNSPLHF
.	TRBV4-1	.	TRBJ2-5	TGCGCCAGCAGCCAATTGGGACTTGCAGAAGAGACCCAGTACTTC	CASSQLGLAEETQYF
.	TRBV2	TRBD2	TRBJ2-3	TGTGCCAGCAGTGCGTTAGCGGGACCGTCGACAGATACGCAGTATTTT	CASSALAGPSTDTQYF
.	TRBV10-3	TRBD2	TRBJ2-3	TGTGCCATCAGTGAGGGCGGGGGACTAGCGACTAGCACAGATACGCAGTATTTT	CAISEGGGLATSTDTQYF
.	TRBV5-4	TRBD2	TRBJ2-7	TGTGCCAGCAGCTTGAGCCTAGCGGACTACGAGCAGTACTTC	CASSLSLADYEQYF
.	TRBV29-1	.	TRBJ2-7	TGCAGCGCCGACCCTTCTTGCGGCTTATTTCCCTACGAGCAGTACTTC	CSADPSCGLFPYEQYF
.	TRBV19	TRBD2	TRBJ2-7	TGTGCCAGCACCCTTAGTTCCCCGACTAGCGGGAGATCCTACGAGCAGTACTTC	CASTLSSPTSGRSYEQYF
.	TRBV19	TRBD2	TRBJ2-1	TGTGCCAGTAGTATAGAGGAAGCGGGGTACAATGAGCAGTTCTTC	CASSIEEAGYNEQFF
once	TRBV6-1	TRBD1	TRBJ1-2	TGTGCCAGCACTCTCCCGGCAGGGGGAGGCTACACCTTC	CASTLPAGGGYTF
.	TRBV19	TRBD1	TRBJ1-4	TGTGCCAGTAGTATTACAGGGGAAAATGGTGAAAAACTGTTTTTT	CASSITGENGEKLFF